This T cell receptor beta chain was sequenced in a study of blood T cells in healthy people across ages. Total RNA amounts of at least 6 micrograms were extracted per sample. Then a second PCR, running roughly 7 to 11 cycles, was carried out with a sample-barcoded 5' primer and a J-beta primer mix. Each TCR beta cDNA got a 12-nucleotide random molecular identifier. Sequencing yielded, for each sample, at least 2.5 million paired-end reads carrying CDR3. TCRdb reanalysed the 5' RACE reads using MiXCR and keeps one entry per CDR3 protein. In the table there are 1,500,000 or so distinct CDR3 sequences, roughly 60% of which are singletons. Sequencing was done on a sample of blood. The sequence derives from a man aged 18 to 35 in good health.

In nucleotides, the CDR3 is TGCAGCGTAACCCCAGGGGGTCTAGAGACCCAGTACTTC. This gives the protein CSVTPGGLETQYF. V and J are TRBV29-1 and TRBJ2-5; 7 bases match TRBD1. Trimming removed 6 bases from V and 4 bases from J; junction bases left unmatched: 8. CDR1 is SQVTM, CDR2 ANQGSEA, per germline. The CDR3 contains 13 residues. Looking up the rest from reference TRBV29-1 and TRBJ2-5 gives the full variable domain: SAVISQKPSRDICQRGTSLTIQCQVDSQVTMMFWYRQQPGQSLTLIATANQGSEATYESGFVIDKFPISRPNLTFSTLTVSNMSPEDSSIYLCSVTPGGLETQYFGPGTRLLVL.